Below, one TCR beta chain is given with its context. Its antigen remains unidentified. V lost 4 bases and J lost 1, with 14 bases in between. The CDR3 has 15 residues. Germline CDR1 and CDR2: SGHRS and YFSETQ. Repertoires were generated with immunoSEQ multiplex PCR, while TCRdb's copy carries only in-frame clones and drops some. The table includes 300,000 to 400,000 clones, roughly 88% detected once. The data originate from a study of cytomegalovirus exposure and HLA in healthy donors. General study results and limits: For most TCR sequences rarity was the rule, although some public TCRs occurred in many donors. The finding came from a later analysis; first-cohort TCR clusters tended to co-occur in the roughly 120 validation repertoires. Reported results showed that the classifier diagnosed cytomegalovirus status with high specificity and sensitivity.

The chain couples TRBV5-1 to TRBJ1-1; D not resolved. The sequencing sample was made of PBMCs. This receptor was taken from a man aged 30-40 years in good health and CMV-seronegative. The CDR3 loop reads CASSITAGENTEAFF. The DNA of the CDR3 is TGCGCCAGCAGCATAACAGCCGGGGAGAACACTGAAGCTTTCTTT. Using reference TRBV5-1 and TRBJ1-1 for the parts outside the CDR3, the full variable domain is KAGVTQTPRYLIKTRGQQVTLSCSPISGHRSVSWYQQTPGQGLQFLFEYFSETQRNKGNFPGRFSGRQFSNSRSEMNVSTLELGDSALYLCASSITAGENTEAFFGQGTRLTVV.